The clone carrying this T cell receptor (beta chain) came up many times. Time point denoted: before trial treatment. Eligibility was restricted to patients presenting with advanced solid tumors that lacked tumor-infiltrating lymphocytes. The data are from a study of low-dose radiotherapy and immunotherapy resistance in tumors. Study at large: Radiation delivery to Cohort 1 consisted of 0.5 Gy per fraction every 2 weeks, summing to 6.5 Gy. Given every two weeks, intravenous cyclophosphamide 200 mg/m2 preceded radiation and immunotherapy by one day. Each patient took aspirin at a dose of 300 mg by mouth once daily over the course of four cycles, with dosing beginning on cycle 1 day 1.

Primers used for first-strand cDNA, a TRAV- and TRBV-specific set, covered both alpha and beta chains. For amplifying TCRs, the PCR ran for approximately 18 cycles with Phusion, which was used together with a constant-region primer and the adapter on the V primers. TCRdb itself ran the reads through MiXCR, one entry per CDR3 protein. The sample lists 80,000 to 95,000 distinct CDR3 sequences, under 9.5% occurring once. The clonotype comes from a male donor with prostate cancer. The material sequenced was PBMCs, taken before treatment.

As DNA, the CDR3 is TGTGCCAGCAGTTTGGGGTCAGGGGGCGGAAAACTGTTTTTT. Protein: CASSLGSGGGKLFF. The chain employs TRBV27 and TRBJ1-4; TRBD1 matches 8 bases. The CDR3 loop spans 14 amino acids. Germline V gene data show CDR1 as MNHEY and CDR2 as SMNVEV (reference sequence). Unmatched junction bases numbered 7, after V lost 3 bases and J lost 10 bases. Full variable domain (missing parts from reference TRBV27 and TRBJ1-4): EAQVTQNPRYLITVTGKKLTVTCSQNMNHEYMSWYRQDPGLGLRQIYYSMNVEVTDKGDVPEGYKVSRKEKRNFPLILESPSPNQTSLYFCASSLGSGGGKLFFGSGTQLSVL.